This T cell receptor beta chain was recorded in a study of cytomegalovirus exposure and HLA in healthy donors. A note on this clone: The sample contains more than one DNA sequence encoding this CDR3.

The PCR was carried out with 60 Vbeta primers and 13 Jbeta primers. Repertoires were generated with immunoSEQ multiplex PCR, while TCRdb's copy carries only in-frame clones and drops some. The table shows under 150,000 clones, with about 79% occurring only once. The V gene's germline CDR1 is MNHEY and CDR2 SMNVEV (reference sequence). V dropped 3 bases and J dropped 4 bases, with 10 bases sitting between them. The CDR3 sequence is 14 residues long. This receptor was identified in a man aged 18 to 30 in good health and CMV-seronegative. The gene calls are TRBV27 and TRBJ1-5; the D gene is possibly TRBD1 (6 bases). The specimen sequenced was PBMCs. CDR3 sequence: CASSLGQGNQPQHF. The CDR3 nucleotides read TGTGCCAGCAGTTTGGGCCAGGGGAATCAGCCCCAGCATTTT.